This entry is about one T cell receptor (beta chain). No antigen is known for it. Systemic immunosuppression or a history of autoimmune disease excluded patients. This table comes from immunoSEQ multiplex PCR, and its TCRdb copy is limited to in-frame clones, with some not included. This sample yields thousands of clones, of which around 90% are seen a single time; roughly 16% belongs to the top ten. The sample belongs to a study of OX40 agonist ivuxolimab in advanced cancers. Study-wide results and caveats: There was clonal expansion of CD4+ and CD8+ blood T cells by week 6 at 0.1 to 3.0 mg/kg. CD8+ T cells were the subset that, on average, had more expanded clones than CD4+.

The clonotype was recovered from an adult with an advanced solid tumor such as melanoma, head and neck, liver or kidney cancer. The sample here was CD4+ or CD8+ T cells sorted from blood, taken in a trial of the OX40 agonist ivuxolimab.

DNA for the CDR3: TGTGCCAGCAGCTGGCCCCTCGGCGGGAGCTCGGGTCCGGGTGATACGCAGTATTTT. Its translation: CASSWPLGGSSGPGDTQYF. The chain joins TRBV7-2 to TRBJ2-3; 7 positions agree with TRBD2. The trim removed 4 bases at V and 6 bases at J, leaving 22 bases unmatched. Germline V lookup: CDR1 SGHTA, CDR2 FQGNSA. The CDR3 is 19 amino acids.